One and the same sample provided the 19 T cell receptor beta chains below, sequenced in a study of blood T cell repertoires in COVID-19. Profiling relied on immunoSEQ multiplex PCR, and the TCRdb table lists in-frame clones only, not all of them. Of some 360,000 clones listed, about nine tenths are singletons. Sequenced material: PBMCs or T cells enriched from blood (not recorded which). These receptors all stem from a woman aged 25-40 years who had been exposed to COVID-19.

The chain links TRBV20-1 to TRBJ2-5, with D unclear. Trimming stripped 6 bases from V and 3 bases from J, with 8 bases between. The germline gives CDR1 DFQATT, CDR2 SNEGSKA (reference sequence). The CDR3 loop spans 11 amino acids. This CDR3 is CSAGRKETQYF. The CDR3 nucleotides read TGCAGTGCCGGTAGAAAAGAGACCCAGTACTTC.

J is TRBJ1-2 and V is TRBV19, with 9 bases matching TRBD1. With 6 bases clipped from V and 8 bases from J, the junction kept 10 bases outside the gene matches. Germline V gene lookup returns CDR1 LNHDA and CDR2 SQIVND (reference sequence). CDR3 size: 14 residues. CDR3 DNA sequence: TGTGCCAGTAGCCCGACAGGGGGTTTAGGGGGCTACACCTTC. Amino acid sequence: CASSPTGGLGGYTF.

V is TRBV30 and J is TRBJ1-5, with a possible D match to TRBD1 (5 bases). Germline CDR1 is GTSNPN and CDR2 is SVGIG (reference sequence). The length of the CDR3 is 13 residues. V was cut by 1 base and J by 4 bases, with 8 bases left in between. This CDR3 reads CAWSGAGNQPQHF. The CDR3 nucleotides read TGTGCCTGGAGTGGGGCAGGGAATCAGCCCCAGCATTTT.

The chain combines TRBV5-4 with TRBJ1-6, with D possibly TRBD1 on 5 matching bases. Germline V gives CDR1 SGHNT, CDR2 YYREEE (reference sequence). This CDR3 has 16 amino acids. The V end lost 9 bases, the J end lost 1 base, and 17 bases lay between the germline ends. DNA of the CDR3: TGTGCCACCAAGGCCGGGGGGTATTCCTATAATTCACCCCTCCACTTT. It yields the protein CATKAGGYSYNSPLHF. Based on the CDR3 plus reference TRBV5-4 and TRBJ1-6, the full variable domain is ETGVTQSPTHLIKTRGQQVTLRCSSQSGHNTVSWYQQALGQGPQFIFQYYREEENGRGNFPPRFSGLQFPNYSSELNVNALELDDSALYLCATKAGGYSYNSPLHFGNGTRLTVT.

The V gene is TRBV2, the J gene TRBJ1-4; 10 bases are shared with TRBD1. The V segment lost 3 bases and the J segment 8 bases; nucleotides outside the gene matches: 6. Looked up from germline, CDR1 is SNHLY and CDR2 is FYNNEI. The CDR3 spans 15 residues. Here the CDR3 reads CASSDRTGGNEKLFF. CDR3 nucleotides: TGTGCCAGCAGTGATCGGACAGGGGGGAACGAAAAACTGTTTTTT.

The chain combines TRBV28 with TRBJ2-7; TRBD2 is a possible D gene (6 bases). Between the trimmed V and J ends, which lost 5 bases and 3 bases, there was a span of 26 bases. The CDR3 runs 18 residues. Germline CDR1 MDHEN, CDR2 SYDVKM. The CDR3 reads CASSPLEGGIPSIYEQYF. For the CDR3, the DNA is TGTGCCAGCAGTCCCCTTGAGGGCGGGATACCCTCAATCTACGAGCAGTACTTC.

The J gene is TRBJ2-7, the V gene TRBV28, with 14 bases aligning to TRBD2. Looked up from germline, CDR1 is MDHEN and CDR2 is SYDVKM. The length of the CDR3 is 15 residues. J lost 3 bases, V lost 6 bases, and 4 bases had no gene match. CDR3 sequence: CASRGLAGVGYEQYF. In DNA form, the CDR3 reads TGTGCCAGCAGGGGACTAGCGGGAGTAGGCTACGAGCAGTACTTC.

This chain connects TRBV2 to TRBJ2-7; D gene unclear. The CDR3 is made up of 10 amino acids. CDR1 and CDR2 from the germline V gene are SNHLY and FYNNEI. V was cut by 7 bases and J by 7 bases, with 8 bases left in between. Here the CDR3 reads CASTRSEQYF. For the CDR3, the DNA is TGTGCCAGCACCAGATCTGAGCAGTACTTC.

J is TRBJ2-1 and V is TRBV3-1 (or the pseudogene TRBV3-2), with D perhaps TRBD1 (5 bases). V was trimmed by 0 bases and J by 13 bases, leaving 10 bases between them. The CDR3 totals 12 residues. The germline CDR1 and CDR2 sequences are LGHDT and YNNKEL (reference sequence). CDR3 nucleotide sequence: TGTGCCAGCAGCCAAGATTTAGGGGATCAGTTCTTC. Protein sequence: CASSQDLGDQFF.

CDR3 protein: CAWSYRGTEAFF. The CDR3 coding sequence is TGTGCCTGGAGTTACAGGGGCACTGAAGCTTTCTTT. The chain uses TRBV30 and TRBJ1-1, with 7 bases matching TRBD1. The J segment lost 4 bases and the V segment lost 2 bases, leaving 1 base of the junction unmatched. The CDR3 totals 12 residues. CDR1 is GTSNPN and CDR2 is SVGIG in the germline V gene (reference sequence). Supplemented by reference TRBV30 and TRBJ1-1, the full variable domain reads SQTIHQWPATLVQPVGSPLSLECTVEGTSNPNLYWYRQAAGRGLQLLFYSVGIGQISSEVPQNLSASRPQDRQFILSSKKLLLSDSGFYLCAWSYRGTEAFFGQGTRLTVV.

V is TRBV19 and J is TRBJ1-5; 8 bases are shared with TRBD1. The CDR3 has 15 residues. The germline gives CDR1 LNHDA, CDR2 SQIVND (reference sequence). The ends lost 1 base at V and 7 bases at J; junction bases unmatched: 6. The CDR3, as DNA: TGTGCCAGTAGTATAGGGGACAGGATTGAGCAGCCCCAGCATTTT. Translating it yields CASSIGDRIEQPQHF.

This clone was detected only once. The rearrangement links TRBV7-2 to TRBJ1-2; TRBD1 matches 9 bases. The ends lost 5 bases at V and 2 bases at J; junction bases unmatched: 6. CDR3 length: 15 amino acids. The germline gives CDR1 SGHTA, CDR2 FQGNSA. CDR3 nucleotides: TGTGCCAGCAGCCCCTGGGGGACAGGGAACTATGGCTACACCTTC. Translating gives CASSPWGTGNYGYTF.

The chain carries TRBV15 and TRBJ2-1; D is uncertain. CDR1 is LNHNV and CDR2 is YYDKDF in the germline V gene (reference sequence). The CDR3 is made up of 13 amino acids. V was pared by 9 bases and J by 1 base, with 10 bases between. CDR3 DNA: TGTGCCACTGCACTATGGTCCTACAATGAGCAGTTCTTC. This sequence encodes CATALWSYNEQFF.

The rearrangement links TRBV29-1 to TRBJ2-7; TRBD1 might be the D (6 bases). The germline V gene has CDR1 SQVTM and CDR2 ANQGSEA. With 0 bases removed from V and 4 bases from J, the gap between germline ends came to 13 bases. The CDR3 covers 14 residues. CDR3 sequence reads: CSVEDRRRGYEQYF. CDR3 nucleotide sequence: TGCAGCGTTGAAGATCGGCGAAGGGGGTACGAGCAGTACTTC.

J is TRBJ1-2 and V is TRBV11-3; D perhaps matches TRBD1 (6 bases). Trimming left V 5 bases short and J 7 bases short, with 17 bases between. CDR3 size: 14 residues. CDR1 SGHNT and CDR2 YENEEA come from the germline V gene. CDR3 DNA: TGTGCCAGCAGCACAAACCCAGGGGTCGGTGGCTACACCTTC. Protein product: CASSTNPGVGGYTF. The whole variable domain, remainder taken from reference TRBV11-3 and TRBJ1-2, is EAGVVQSPRYKIIEKKQPVAFWCNPISGHNTLYWYLQNLGQGPELLIRYENEEAVDDSQLPKDRFSAERLKGVDSTLKIQPAELGDSAVYLCASSTNPGVGGYTFGSGTRLTVV.

This rearrangement joins TRBV3-1 (or the pseudogene TRBV3-2) to TRBJ1-1; D unclear. The germline gives CDR1 LGHDT, CDR2 YNNKEL (reference sequence). Trimming cost V 0 bases and J 11 bases, with 13 bases left between them. This CDR3 contains 13 residues. In nucleotides, the CDR3 is TGTGCCAGCAGCCAAGATGGGCTATTGTCGGCTTTCTTT. Translated, it gives CASSQDGLLSAFF.

This chain links TRBV18 with TRBJ1-2, with 8 bases that match TRBD1. Looked up from germline, CDR1 is KGHSH and CDR2 is LQKENI. The CDR3 has 16 amino acids. The ends lost 0 bases at V and 8 bases at J; junction bases unmatched: 11. CDR3 protein: CASSPPTGQGSWGYTF. CDR3 nucleotides: TGTGCCAGCTCACCACCGACAGGACAGGGATCTTGGGGCTACACCTTC.

This clone was found once. The chain couples TRBV30 to TRBJ1-5, with D maybe TRBD1 (6 bases). This CDR3 comprises 15 residues. The ends were cut back, 2 bases at V and 5 bases at J, with 16 bases in the middle. The germline gives CDR1 GTSNPN, CDR2 SVGIG (reference sequence). The CDR3 DNA follows: TGTGCCTGGAGTCACTACAGGGTGAGTGATCAGCCCCAGCATTTT. Translating it yields CAWSHYRVSDQPQHF.

The chain recombines TRBV2 with TRBJ2-7; D is ambiguous. Looked up from germline, CDR1 is SNHLY and CDR2 is FYNNEI. Trimming removed 6 bases from V and 0 bases from J, with 3 bases in between. This CDR3 is built from 11 residues. The chain's CDR3 is CASSSSYEQYF. For the CDR3, the DNA is TGTGCCAGCAGCAGCTCCTACGAGCAGTACTTC.